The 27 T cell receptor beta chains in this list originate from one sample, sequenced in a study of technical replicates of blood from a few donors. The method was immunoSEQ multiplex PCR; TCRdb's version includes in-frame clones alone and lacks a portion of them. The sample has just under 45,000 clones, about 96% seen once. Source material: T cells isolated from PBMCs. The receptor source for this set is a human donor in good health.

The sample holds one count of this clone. CDR3 region: CASSTGESGNTIYF. The CDR3 nucleotides are TGTGCCAGCAGCACAGGGGAGAGTGGAAACACCATATATTTT. The chain employs TRBV7-9 and TRBJ1-3, with 7 bases lining up with TRBD1. J was trimmed by 3 bases and V by 5 bases; bases with no gene match: 4. Per the germline V gene, CDR1 is SEHNR and CDR2 is FQNEAQ (reference sequence). The CDR3 sequence is 14 residues long.

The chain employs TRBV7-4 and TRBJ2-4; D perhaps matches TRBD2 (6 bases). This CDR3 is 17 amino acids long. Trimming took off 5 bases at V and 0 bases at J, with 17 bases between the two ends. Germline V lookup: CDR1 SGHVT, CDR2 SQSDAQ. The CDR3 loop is CASSPDAGLLAKNIQYF. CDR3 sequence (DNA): TGTGCCAGCAGCCCGGATGCGGGGTTACTAGCCAAAAACATTCAGTACTTC.

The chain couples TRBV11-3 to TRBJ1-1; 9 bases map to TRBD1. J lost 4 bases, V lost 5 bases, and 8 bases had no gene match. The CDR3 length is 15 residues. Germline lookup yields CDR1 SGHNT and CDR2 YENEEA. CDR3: CASSRTGGSLTEAFF. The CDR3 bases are TGTGCCAGCAGCCGAACAGGGGGCTCGCTCACTGAAGCTTTCTTT.

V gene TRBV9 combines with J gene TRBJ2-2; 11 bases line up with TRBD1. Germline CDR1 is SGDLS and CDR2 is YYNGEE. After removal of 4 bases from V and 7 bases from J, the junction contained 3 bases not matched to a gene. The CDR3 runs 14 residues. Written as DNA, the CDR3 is TGTGCCAGCAGCCGGGACAGGGGGGACGGGGAGCTGTTTTTT. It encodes CASSRDRGDGELFF.

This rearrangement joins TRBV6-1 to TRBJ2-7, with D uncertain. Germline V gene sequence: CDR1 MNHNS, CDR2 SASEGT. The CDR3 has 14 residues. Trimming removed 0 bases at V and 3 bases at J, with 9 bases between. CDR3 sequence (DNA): TGTGCCAGCAGTGAAGCGGTATACAGCTACGAGCAGTACTTC. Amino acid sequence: CASSEAVYSYEQYF.

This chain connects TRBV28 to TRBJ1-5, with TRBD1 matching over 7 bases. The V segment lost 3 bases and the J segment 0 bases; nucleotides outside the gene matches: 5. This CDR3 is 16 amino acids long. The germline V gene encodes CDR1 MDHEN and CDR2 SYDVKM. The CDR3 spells CASSFNQGDSNQPQHF. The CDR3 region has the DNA TGTGCCAGCAGTTTTAACCAGGGGGATAGCAATCAGCCCCAGCATTTT.

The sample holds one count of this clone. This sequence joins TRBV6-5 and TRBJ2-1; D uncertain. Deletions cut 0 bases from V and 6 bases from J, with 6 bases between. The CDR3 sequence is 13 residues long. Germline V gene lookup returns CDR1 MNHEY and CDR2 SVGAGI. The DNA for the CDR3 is TGTGCCAGCAGTTACTCCTTGTCCAATGAGCAGTTCTTC. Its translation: CASSYSLSNEQFF.

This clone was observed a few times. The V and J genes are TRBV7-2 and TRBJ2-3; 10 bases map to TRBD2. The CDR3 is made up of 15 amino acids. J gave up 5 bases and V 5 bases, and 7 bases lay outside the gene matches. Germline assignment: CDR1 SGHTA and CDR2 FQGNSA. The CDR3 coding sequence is TGTGCCAGCAGCCCCAGCGGGAGGGCCAGAGATACGCAGTATTTT. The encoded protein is CASSPSGRARDTQYF.

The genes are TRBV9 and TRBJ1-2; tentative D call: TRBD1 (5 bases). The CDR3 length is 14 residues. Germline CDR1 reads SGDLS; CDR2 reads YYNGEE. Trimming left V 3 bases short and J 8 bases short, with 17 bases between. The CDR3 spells CASSAAVSGSGYTF. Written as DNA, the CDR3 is TGTGCCAGCAGCGCCGCCGTCTCAGGGTCCGGCTACACCTTC.

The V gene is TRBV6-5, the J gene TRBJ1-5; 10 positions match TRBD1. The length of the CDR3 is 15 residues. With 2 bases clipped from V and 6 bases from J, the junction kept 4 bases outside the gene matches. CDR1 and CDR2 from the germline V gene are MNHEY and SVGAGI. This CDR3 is CASSYGQGDGQPQHF. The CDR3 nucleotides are TGTGCCAGCAGTTACGGACAGGGGGACGGTCAGCCCCAGCATTTT.

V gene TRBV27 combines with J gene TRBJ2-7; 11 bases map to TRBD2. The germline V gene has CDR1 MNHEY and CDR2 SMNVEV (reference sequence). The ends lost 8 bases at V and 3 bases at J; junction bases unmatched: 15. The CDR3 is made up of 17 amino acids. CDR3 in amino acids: CASGTGWLAGGVYEQYF. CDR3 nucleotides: TGTGCCAGCGGAACAGGGTGGCTAGCGGGAGGAGTCTACGAGCAGTACTTC.

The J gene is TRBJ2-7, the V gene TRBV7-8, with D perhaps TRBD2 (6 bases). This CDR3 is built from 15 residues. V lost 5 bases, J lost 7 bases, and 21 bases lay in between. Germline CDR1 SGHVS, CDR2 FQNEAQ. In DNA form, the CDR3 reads TGTGCCAGCAGCCTAGAGGGCCATCGGAGGGGTGAGCAGTACTTC. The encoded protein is CASSLEGHRRGEQYF.

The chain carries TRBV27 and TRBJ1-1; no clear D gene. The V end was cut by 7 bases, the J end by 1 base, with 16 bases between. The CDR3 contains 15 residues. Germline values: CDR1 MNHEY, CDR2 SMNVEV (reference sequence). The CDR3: CASILTNRGNTEAFF. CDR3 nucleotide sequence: TGTGCCAGCATTCTGACTAACCGGGGGAACACTGAAGCTTTCTTT.

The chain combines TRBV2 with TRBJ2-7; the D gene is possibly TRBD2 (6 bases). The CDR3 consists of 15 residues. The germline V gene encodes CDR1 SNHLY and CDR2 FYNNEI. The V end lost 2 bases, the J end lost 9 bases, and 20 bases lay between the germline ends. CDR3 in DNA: TGTGCCAGCAGTGAATACGGGAGTGGCACTATGGTGCAGTACTTC. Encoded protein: CASSEYGSGTMVQYF. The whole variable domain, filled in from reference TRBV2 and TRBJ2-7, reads EPEVTQTPSHQVTQMGQEVILRCVPISNHLYFYWYRQILGQKVEFLVSFYNNEISEKSEIFDDQFSVERPDGSNFTLKIRSTKLEDSAMYFCASSEYGSGTMVQYFGPGTRLTVT.

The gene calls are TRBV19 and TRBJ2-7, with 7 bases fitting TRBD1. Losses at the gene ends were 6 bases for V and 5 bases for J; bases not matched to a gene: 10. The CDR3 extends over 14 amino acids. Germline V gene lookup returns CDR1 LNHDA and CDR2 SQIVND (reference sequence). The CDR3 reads CASSPRGPQNEQYF. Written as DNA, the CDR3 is TGTGCCAGTAGCCCAAGGGGGCCGCAAAACGAGCAGTACTTC.

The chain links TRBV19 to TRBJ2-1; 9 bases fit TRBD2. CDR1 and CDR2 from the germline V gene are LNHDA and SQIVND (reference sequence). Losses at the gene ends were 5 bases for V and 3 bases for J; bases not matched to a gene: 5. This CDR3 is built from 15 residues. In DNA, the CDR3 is TGTGCCAGTAGTCTAATAGCGGGGGACTACAATGAGCAGTTCTTC. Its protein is CASSLIAGDYNEQFF.

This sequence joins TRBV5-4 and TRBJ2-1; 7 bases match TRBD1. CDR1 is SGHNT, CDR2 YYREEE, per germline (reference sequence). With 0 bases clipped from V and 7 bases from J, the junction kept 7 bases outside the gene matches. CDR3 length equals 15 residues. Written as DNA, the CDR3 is TGTGCCAGCAGCTTGGACAGGGGCCGAGGAAATGAGCAGTTCTTC. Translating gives CASSLDRGRGNEQFF.

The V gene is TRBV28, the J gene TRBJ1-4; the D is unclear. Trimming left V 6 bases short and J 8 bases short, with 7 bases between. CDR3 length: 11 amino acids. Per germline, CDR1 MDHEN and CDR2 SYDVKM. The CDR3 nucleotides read TGTGCCAGCAGGGGCGAAGAAAAACTGTTTTTT. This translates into CASRGEEKLFF. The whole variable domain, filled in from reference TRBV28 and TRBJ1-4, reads DVKVTQSSRYLVKRTGEKVFLECVQDMDHENMFWYRQDPGLGLRLIYFSYDVKMKEKGDIPEGYSVSREKKERFSLILESASTNQTSMYLCASRGEEKLFFGSGTQLSVL.

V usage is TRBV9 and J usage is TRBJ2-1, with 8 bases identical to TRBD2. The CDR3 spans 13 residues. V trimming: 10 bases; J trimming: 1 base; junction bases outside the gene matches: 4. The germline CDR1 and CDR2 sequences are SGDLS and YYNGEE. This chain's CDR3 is CAGSSGSYNEQFF. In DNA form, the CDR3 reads TGTGCCGGGTCTAGCGGGTCCTACAATGAGCAGTTCTTC.

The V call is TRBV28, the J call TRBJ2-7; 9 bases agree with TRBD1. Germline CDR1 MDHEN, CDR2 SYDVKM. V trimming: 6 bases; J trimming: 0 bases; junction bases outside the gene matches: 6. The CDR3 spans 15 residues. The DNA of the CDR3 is TGTGCCAGCAGCTATGACAGGGGGTCCTCCTACGAGCAGTACTTC. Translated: CASSYDRGSSYEQYF.

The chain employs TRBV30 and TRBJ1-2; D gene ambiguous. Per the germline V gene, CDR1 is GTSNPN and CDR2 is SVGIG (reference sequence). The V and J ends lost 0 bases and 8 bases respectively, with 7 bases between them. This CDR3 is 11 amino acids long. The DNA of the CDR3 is TGTGCCTGGAGTGTACTAGAGGGCTACACCTTC. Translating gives CAWSVLEGYTF. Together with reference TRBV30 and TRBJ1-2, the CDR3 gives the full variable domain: SQTIHQWPATLVQPVGSPLSLECTVEGTSNPNLYWYRQAAGRGLQLLFYSVGIGQISSEVPQNLSASRPQDRQFILSSKKLLLSDSGFYLCAWSVLEGYTFGSGTRLTVV.

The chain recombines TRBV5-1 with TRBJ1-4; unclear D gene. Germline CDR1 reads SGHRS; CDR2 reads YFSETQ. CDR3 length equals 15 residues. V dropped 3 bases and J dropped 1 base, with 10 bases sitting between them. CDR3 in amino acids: CASSSLPLTNEKLFF. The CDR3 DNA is TGCGCCAGCAGCTCCCTCCCCTTAACTAATGAAAAACTGTTTTTT. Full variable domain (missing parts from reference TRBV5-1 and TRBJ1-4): KAGVTQTPRYLIKTRGQQVTLSCSPISGHRSVSWYQQTPGQGLQFLFEYFSETQRNKGNFPGRFSGRQFSNSRSEMNVSTLELGDSALYLCASSSLPLTNEKLFFGSGTQLSVL.

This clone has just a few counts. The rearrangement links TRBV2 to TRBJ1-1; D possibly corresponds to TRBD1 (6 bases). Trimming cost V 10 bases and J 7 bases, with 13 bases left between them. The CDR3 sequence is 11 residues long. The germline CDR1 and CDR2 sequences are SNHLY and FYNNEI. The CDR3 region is CATTQGIEAFF. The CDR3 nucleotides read TGTGCCACTACACAGGGAATTGAAGCTTTCTTT.

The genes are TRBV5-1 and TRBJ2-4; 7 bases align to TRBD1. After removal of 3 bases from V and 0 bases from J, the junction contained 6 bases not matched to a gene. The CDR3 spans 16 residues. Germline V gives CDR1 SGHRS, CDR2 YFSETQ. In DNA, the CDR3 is TGCGCCAGCAGCTCTCAACAGGGGCCAGCCAAAAACATTCAGTACTTC. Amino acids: CASSSQQGPAKNIQYF.

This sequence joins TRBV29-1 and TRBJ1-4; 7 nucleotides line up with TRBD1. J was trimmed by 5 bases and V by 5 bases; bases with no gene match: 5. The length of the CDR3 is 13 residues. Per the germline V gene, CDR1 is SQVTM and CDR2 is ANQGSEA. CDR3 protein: CSVKRQGNEKLFF. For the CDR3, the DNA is TGCAGCGTTAAAAGACAGGGCAATGAAAAACTGTTTTTT. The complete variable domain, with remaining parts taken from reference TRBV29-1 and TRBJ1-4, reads SAVISQKPSRDICQRGTSLTIQCQVDSQVTMMFWYRQQPGQSLTLIATANQGSEATYESGFVIDKFPISRPNLTFSTLTVSNMSPEDSSIYLCSVKRQGNEKLFFGSGTQLSVL.

DNA for the CDR3: TGTGCCAGCAGCTTGGCCGGGATGCTTGGCGGGGAGCTGTTTTTT. Its protein product is CASSLAGMLGGELFF. The gene calls are TRBV11-3 and TRBJ2-2; D is possibly TRBD2 (5 bases). With 3 bases removed from V and 7 bases from J, the gap between germline ends came to 15 bases. The CDR3 contains 15 residues. CDR1 is SGHNT and CDR2 is YENEEA in the germline V gene.

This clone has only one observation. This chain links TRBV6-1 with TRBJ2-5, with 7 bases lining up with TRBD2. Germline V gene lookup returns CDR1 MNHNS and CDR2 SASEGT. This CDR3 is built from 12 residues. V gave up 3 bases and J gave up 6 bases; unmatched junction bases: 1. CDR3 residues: CASSERGKTQYF. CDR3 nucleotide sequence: TGTGCCAGCAGTGAGCGGGGGAAGACCCAGTACTTC.